The clone carrying this T cell receptor (beta chain) was seen at least ten times. TCRdb re-derived calls from the 5' RACE reads in MiXCR, one entry per CDR3 protein. The sample lists 300,000 to 400,000 distinct CDR3 sequences, roughly 14% occurring once. This sample was taken from a study of CD8 T cells in ankylosing spondylitis. The V gene's germline CDR1 is SGHTA and CDR2 FQGNSA. This CDR3 is 12 amino acids long. V lost 3 bases and J 0 bases, leaving 1 base between the germline ends. The sample taken for sequencing was blood, either unsorted or a sorted T cell fraction (not recorded which). The sequence derives from a male donor with ankylosing spondylitis or in good health (not recorded which). The rearrangement joins TRBV7-2 to TRBJ2-3; D is unclear. The DNA for the CDR3 is TGTGCCAGCAGCTTCAGCACAGATACGCAGTATTTT. Protein sequence: CASSFSTDTQYF. The complete variable domain, with remaining parts taken from reference TRBV7-2 and TRBJ2-3, reads GAGVSQSPSNKVTEKGKDVELRCDPISGHTALYWYRQSLGQGLEFLIYFQGNSAPDKSGLPSDRFSAERTGGSVSTLTIQRTQQEDSAVYLCASSFSTDTQYFGPGTRLTVL.